This T cell receptor (beta chain) appears in the sequencing data of a study of T cell repertoires in cytomegalovirus infection. The wider study: Selection of CMV epitopes for the study included recently identified HLA-C-restricted and well-studied HLA-B-restricted ones. Based on public TCR beta signatures, there were indications of CMV infection and of a matching HLA type.

General observations from the study: The ex vivo response showed dominance by HLA-C-restricted CMV-specific TCR beta clonotypes. Individuals carrying CMV plus the relevant HLA were identified by cumulative frequency of public TCR beta families.

TCRdb reprocessed the reads via MiXCR and lists one record per CDR3 protein. The profile shows a few hundred thousand distinct CDR3 sequences, 40% of them singletons. This clonotype came up a few times. Its antigen remains unknown. The sequence came from a human donor in good health (CMV status not recorded). Some clones in this sample may be carry-over from other donors' samples. Source: cultured PBMCs, taken from culture after CMV antigen stimulation.

The CDR3 region is CASSYRPRFGNTIYF. The CDR3 DNA reads TGTGCCAGCAGTTACCGGCCCCGCTTCGGAAACACCATATATTTT. This chain links TRBV6-2 or TRBV6-3 with TRBJ1-3; D not resolved. The CDR3 loop spans 15 amino acids. Germline loops: CDR1 MNHEY, CDR2 SVGEGT. V lost 2 bases and J 4 bases, leaving 12 bases between the germline ends.